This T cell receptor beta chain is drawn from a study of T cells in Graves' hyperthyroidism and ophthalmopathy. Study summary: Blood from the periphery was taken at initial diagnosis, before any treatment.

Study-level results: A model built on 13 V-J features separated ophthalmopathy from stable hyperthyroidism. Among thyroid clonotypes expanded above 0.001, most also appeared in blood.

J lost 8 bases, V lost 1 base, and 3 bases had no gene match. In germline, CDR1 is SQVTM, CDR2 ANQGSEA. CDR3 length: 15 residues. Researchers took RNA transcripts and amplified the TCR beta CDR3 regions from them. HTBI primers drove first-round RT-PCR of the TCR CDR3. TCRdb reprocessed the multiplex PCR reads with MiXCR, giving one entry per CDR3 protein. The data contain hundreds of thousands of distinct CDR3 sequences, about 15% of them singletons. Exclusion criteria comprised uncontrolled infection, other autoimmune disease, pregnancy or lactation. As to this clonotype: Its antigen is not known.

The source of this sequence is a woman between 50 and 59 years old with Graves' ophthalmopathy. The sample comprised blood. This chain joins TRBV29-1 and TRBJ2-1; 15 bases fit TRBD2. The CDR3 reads CSVEGTSGRADEQFF. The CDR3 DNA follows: TGCAGCGTTGAAGGGACTAGCGGGAGGGCCGATGAGCAGTTCTTC.